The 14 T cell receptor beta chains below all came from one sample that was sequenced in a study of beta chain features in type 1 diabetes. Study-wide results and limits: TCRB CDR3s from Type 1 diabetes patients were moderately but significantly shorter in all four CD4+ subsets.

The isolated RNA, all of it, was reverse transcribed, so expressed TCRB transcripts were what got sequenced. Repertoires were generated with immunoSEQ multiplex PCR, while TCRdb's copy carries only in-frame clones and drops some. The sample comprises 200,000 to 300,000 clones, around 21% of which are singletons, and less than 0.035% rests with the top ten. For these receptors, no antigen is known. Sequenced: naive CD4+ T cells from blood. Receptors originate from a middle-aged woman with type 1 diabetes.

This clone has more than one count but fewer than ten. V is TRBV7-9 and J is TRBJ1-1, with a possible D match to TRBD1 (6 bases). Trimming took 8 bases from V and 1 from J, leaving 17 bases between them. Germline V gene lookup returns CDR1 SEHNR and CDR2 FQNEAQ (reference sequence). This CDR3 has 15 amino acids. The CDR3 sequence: CASRRQDTPNTEAFF. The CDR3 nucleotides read TGTGCCAGCCGAAGACAGGACACACCGAACACTGAAGCTTTCTTT. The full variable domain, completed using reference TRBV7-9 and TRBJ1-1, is DTGVSQNPRHKITKRGQNVTFRCDPISEHNRLYWYRQTLGQGPEFLTYFQNEAQLEKSRLLSDRFSAERPKGSFSTLEIQRTEQGDSAMYLCASRRQDTPNTEAFFGQGTRLTVV.

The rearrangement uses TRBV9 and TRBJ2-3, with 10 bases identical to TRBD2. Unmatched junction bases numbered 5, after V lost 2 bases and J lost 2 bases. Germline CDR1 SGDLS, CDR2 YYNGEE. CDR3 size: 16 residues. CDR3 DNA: TGTGCCAGCAGCGTCGGTCTAGCGGGGGTCACAGATACGCAGTATTTT. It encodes CASSVGLAGVTDTQYF.

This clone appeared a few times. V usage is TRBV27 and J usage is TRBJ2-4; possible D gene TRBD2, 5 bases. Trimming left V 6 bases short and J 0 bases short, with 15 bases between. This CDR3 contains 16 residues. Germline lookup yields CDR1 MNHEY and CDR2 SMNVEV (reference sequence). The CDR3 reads CASRPSRGLAKNIQYF. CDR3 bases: TGTGCCAGCAGACCCTCTCGCGGGTTAGCCAAAAACATTCAGTACTTC.

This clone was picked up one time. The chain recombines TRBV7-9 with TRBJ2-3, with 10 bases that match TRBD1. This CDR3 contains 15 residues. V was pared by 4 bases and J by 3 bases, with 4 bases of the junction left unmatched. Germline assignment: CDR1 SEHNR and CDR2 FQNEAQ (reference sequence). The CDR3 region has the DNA TGTGCCAGCAGCTCCGGGACAGGGGTTACAGATACGCAGTATTTT. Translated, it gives CASSSGTGVTDTQYF.

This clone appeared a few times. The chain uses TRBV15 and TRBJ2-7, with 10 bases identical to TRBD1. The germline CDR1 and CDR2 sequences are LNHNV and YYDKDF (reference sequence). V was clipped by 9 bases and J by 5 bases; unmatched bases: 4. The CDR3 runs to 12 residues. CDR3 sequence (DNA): TGTGCCACGGGACAGGGGTCCCACGAGCAGTACTTC. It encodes CATGQGSHEQYF.

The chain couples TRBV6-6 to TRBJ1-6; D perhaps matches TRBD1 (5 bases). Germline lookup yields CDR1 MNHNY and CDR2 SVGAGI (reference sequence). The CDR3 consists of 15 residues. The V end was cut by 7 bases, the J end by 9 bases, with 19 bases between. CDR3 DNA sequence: TGTGCCAGCACCCAACTCGTCCAGGGCGGTTCACCCCTCCACTTT. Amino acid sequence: CASTQLVQGGSPLHF.

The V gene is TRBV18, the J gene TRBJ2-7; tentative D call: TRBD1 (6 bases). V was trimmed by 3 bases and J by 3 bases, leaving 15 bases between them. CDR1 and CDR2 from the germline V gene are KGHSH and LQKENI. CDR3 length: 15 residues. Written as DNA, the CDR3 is TGTGCCAGCTCACCCCGTTGGGACACGGACTACGAGCAGTACTTC. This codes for CASSPRWDTDYEQYF.

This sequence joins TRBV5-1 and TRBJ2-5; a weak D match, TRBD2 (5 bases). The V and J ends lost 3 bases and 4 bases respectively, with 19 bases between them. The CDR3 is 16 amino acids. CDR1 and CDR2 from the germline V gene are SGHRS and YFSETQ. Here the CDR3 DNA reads TGCGCCAGCAGCTGGATGATGACGGGCGGGCGAGAGACCCAGTACTTC. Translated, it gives CASSWMMTGGRETQYF.

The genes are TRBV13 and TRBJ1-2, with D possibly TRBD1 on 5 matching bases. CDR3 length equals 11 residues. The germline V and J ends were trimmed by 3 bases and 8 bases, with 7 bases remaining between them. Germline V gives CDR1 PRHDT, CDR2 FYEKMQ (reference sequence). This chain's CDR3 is CASSLGRGYTF. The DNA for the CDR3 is TGTGCCAGCAGCTTGGGGCGAGGCTACACCTTC. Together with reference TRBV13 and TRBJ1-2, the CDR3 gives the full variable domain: AAGVIQSPRHLIKEKRETATLKCYPIPRHDTVYWYQQGPGQDPQFLISFYEKMQSDKGSIPDRFSAQQFSDYHSELNMSSLELGDSALYFCASSLGRGYTFGSGTRLTVV.

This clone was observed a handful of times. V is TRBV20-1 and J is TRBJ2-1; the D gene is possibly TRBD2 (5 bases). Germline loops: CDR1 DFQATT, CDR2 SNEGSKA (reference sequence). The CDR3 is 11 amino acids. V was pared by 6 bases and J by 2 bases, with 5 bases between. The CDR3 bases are TGCAGTGCGACTACCTACAATGAGCAGTTCTTC. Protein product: CSATTYNEQFF.

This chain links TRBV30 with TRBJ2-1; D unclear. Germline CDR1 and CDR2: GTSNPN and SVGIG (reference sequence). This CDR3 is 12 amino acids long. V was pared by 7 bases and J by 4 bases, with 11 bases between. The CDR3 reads CASQDRYNEQFF. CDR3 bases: TGTGCCTCTCAGGATCGTTACAATGAGCAGTTCTTC.

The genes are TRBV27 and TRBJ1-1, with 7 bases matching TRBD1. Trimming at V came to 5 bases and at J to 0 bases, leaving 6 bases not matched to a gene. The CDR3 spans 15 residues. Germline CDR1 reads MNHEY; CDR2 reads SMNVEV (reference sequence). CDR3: CASSGDRVMNTEAFF. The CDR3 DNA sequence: TGTGCCAGCAGTGGCGACAGGGTTATGAACACTGAAGCTTTCTTT.

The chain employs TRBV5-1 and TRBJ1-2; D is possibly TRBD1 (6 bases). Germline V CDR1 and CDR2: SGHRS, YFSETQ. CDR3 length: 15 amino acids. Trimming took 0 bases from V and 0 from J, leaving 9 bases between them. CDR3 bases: TGCGCCAGCAGCTTGGCCGGGACACCTAACTATGGCTACACCTTC. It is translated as CASSLAGTPNYGYTF.

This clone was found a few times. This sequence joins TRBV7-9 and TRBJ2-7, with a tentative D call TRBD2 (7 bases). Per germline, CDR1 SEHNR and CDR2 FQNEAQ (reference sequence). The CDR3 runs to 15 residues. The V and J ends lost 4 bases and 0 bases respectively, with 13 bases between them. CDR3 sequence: CASSSWGGASYEQYF. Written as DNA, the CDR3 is TGTGCCAGCAGCTCCTGGGGGGGGGCCTCCTACGAGCAGTACTTC.